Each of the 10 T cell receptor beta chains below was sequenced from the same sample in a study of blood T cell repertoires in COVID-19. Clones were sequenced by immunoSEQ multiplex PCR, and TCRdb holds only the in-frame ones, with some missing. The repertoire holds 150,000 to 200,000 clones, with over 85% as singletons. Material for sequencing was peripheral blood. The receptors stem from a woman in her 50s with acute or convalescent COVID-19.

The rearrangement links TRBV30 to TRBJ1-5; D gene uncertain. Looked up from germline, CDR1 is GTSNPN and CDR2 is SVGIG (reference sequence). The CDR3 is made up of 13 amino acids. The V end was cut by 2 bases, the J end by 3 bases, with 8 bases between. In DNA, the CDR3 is TGTGCCTGGAGTCAAGACTTCAATCAGCCCCAGCATTTT. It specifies CAWSQDFNQPQHF.

The CDR3 here is CASSNPVRTGDFGSNQPQHF. Written as DNA, the CDR3 is TGTGCCAGCAGCAACCCAGTCCGGACAGGGGATTTCGGGAGCAATCAGCCCCAGCATTTT. The gene calls are TRBV21-1 and TRBJ1-5; TRBD1, as called in the table, went unchecked against the DNA. TRBV21-1 is shown as a pseudogene. This CDR3 is 20 amino acids long.

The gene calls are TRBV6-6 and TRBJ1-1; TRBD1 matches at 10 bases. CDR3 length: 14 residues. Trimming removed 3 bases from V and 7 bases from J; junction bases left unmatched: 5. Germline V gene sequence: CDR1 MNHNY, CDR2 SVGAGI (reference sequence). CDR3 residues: CASSYSGQGVEAFF. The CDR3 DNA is TGTGCCAGCAGTTATTCCGGACAGGGGGTTGAAGCTTTCTTT.

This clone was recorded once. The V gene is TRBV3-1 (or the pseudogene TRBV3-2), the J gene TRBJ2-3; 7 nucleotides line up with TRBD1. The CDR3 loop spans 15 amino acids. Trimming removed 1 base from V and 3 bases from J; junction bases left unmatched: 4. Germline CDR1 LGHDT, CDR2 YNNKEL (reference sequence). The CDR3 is CASSQVGRGTDTQYF. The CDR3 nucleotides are TGTGCCAGCAGCCAAGTTGGCAGGGGGACAGATACGCAGTATTTT.

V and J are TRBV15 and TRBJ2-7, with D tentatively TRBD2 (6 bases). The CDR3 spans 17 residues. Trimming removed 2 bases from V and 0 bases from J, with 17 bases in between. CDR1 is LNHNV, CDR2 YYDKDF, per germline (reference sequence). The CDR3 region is CATSRPRGSGASYEQYF. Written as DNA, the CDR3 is TGTGCCACCAGCAGACCCCGGGGTAGCGGAGCCTCCTACGAGCAGTACTTC.

This CDR3 is CASSLEKTQHNYGYTF. The DNA for the CDR3 is TGTGCCAGCAGCTTAGAAAAAACACAACATAACTATGGCTACACCTTC. The rearrangement joins TRBV7-2 to TRBJ1-2, with D unresolved. This CDR3 comprises 16 residues. Trimming shortened V by 1 base and J by 1 base, and 13 bases separated the two germline ends. The germline CDR1 and CDR2 sequences are SGHTA and FQGNSA.

In DNA form, the CDR3 reads TGTGCCAGCAGCGTCCCGTCGAACACCGGGGAGCTGTTTTTT. Its translation: CASSVPSNTGELFF. The V gene is TRBV9, the J gene TRBJ2-2; no firm D call. There are 14 residues in the CDR3. Germline CDR1 reads SGDLS; CDR2 reads YYNGEE. Trimming pared 2 bases from V and 0 bases from J, leaving 5 bases between.

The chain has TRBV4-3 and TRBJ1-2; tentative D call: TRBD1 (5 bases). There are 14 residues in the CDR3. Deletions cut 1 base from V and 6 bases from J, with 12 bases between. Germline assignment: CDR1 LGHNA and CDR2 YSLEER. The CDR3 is CASSQGPRVNGYTF. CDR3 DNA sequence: TGCGCCAGCAGCCAAGGTCCCAGGGTTAATGGCTACACCTTC.

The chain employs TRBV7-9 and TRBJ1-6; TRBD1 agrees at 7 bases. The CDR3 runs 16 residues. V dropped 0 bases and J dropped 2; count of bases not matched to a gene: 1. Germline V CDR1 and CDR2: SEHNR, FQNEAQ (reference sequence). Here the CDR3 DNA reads TGTGCCAGCAGCTTAGCAAGGGGGCCCTATAATTCACCCCTCCACTTT. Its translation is CASSLARGPYNSPLHF.

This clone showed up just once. The CDR3 is CASSELVQDRDAAGYTF. In nucleotides, the CDR3 is TGTGCCAGCAGTGAATTAGTACAGGACAGGGATGCGGCTGGCTACACCTTC. The rearrangement uses TRBV25-1 and TRBJ1-2; 8 bases line up with TRBD1. The CDR3 has 17 residues. Germline CDR1 reads MGHDK; CDR2 reads SYGVNS. Trimming cost V 1 base and J 7 bases; bases outside gene matches: 14.